These 29 T cell receptor beta chains share one sample of origin, sequenced in a study of CD8+ T cells in alopecia areata. RNA extraction was followed by reverse transcription into cDNA, which acted as the sequencing template. Some clones are missing from TCRdb's copy, which holds only in-frame ones; the method was immunoSEQ multiplex PCR. The sample consists of some 180,000 clones, 53% of them appearing once. Treatment: oral pan-JAK inhibitor, 5-10 mg twice daily. The sample was CD8+ T cells sorted from blood, taken at week 24, from a patient treated with tofacitinib. The receptors derive from a human donor with alopecia areata.

The genes are TRBV7-8 and TRBJ2-1, with a weak D call TRBD1 (6 bases). The germline CDR1 and CDR2 sequences are SGHVS and FQNEAQ. The CDR3 runs to 12 residues. Deletions cut 5 bases from V and 10 bases from J, with 12 bases between. CDR3 nucleotide sequence: TGTGCCAGCAGCCCATCCGGGACAGAGCAGTTCTTC. As protein: CASSPSGTEQFF.

The chain is built from TRBV2 and TRBJ2-7; D not certain. The CDR3 contains 18 residues. V lost 4 bases and J lost 3, with 25 bases in between. Germline CDR1 and CDR2: SNHLY and FYNNEI. The CDR3 DNA reads as TGTGCCAGCAGTGCGATCGGTCGGGCCCCAAAAGCATTCTACGAGCAGTACTTC. Amino acids: CASSAIGRAPKAFYEQYF.

This sequence joins TRBV29-1 and TRBJ1-2; 9 bases match TRBD1. V was clipped by 1 base and J by 5 bases; unmatched bases: 5. The V gene's germline CDR1 is SQVTM and CDR2 ANQGSEA. This CDR3 spans 14 amino acids. This chain's CDR3 is CSVEVRDREYGYTF. The CDR3 DNA sequence: TGCAGCGTTGAAGTCCGGGACAGGGAGTATGGCTACACCTTC. Complete variable domain (other parts from reference TRBV29-1 and TRBJ1-2): SAVISQKPSRDICQRGTSLTIQCQVDSQVTMMFWYRQQPGQSLTLIATANQGSEATYESGFVIDKFPISRPNLTFSTLTVSNMSPEDSSIYLCSVEVRDREYGYTFGSGTRLTVV.

V and J are TRBV7-8 and TRBJ2-4; TRBD1 matches at 8 bases. There are 14 residues in the CDR3. Germline V CDR1 and CDR2: SGHVS, FQNEAQ. The V segment lost 5 bases and the J segment 7 bases; nucleotides outside the gene matches: 7. The CDR3 is CASSPTGVGNIQYF. The CDR3 DNA is TGTGCCAGCAGCCCGACAGGGGTCGGGAACATTCAGTACTTC.

This clone was recorded a few times. The DNA for the CDR3 is TGTGCCATCAGGACAGAATACAATGAGCAGTTCTTC. Amino acids: CAIRTEYNEQFF. The chain joins TRBV10-3 to TRBJ2-1; TRBD1 is a possible D gene (5 bases). Germline V gene data show CDR1 as ENHRY and CDR2 as SYGVKD. V was trimmed by 6 bases and J by 4 bases, leaving 7 bases between them. The CDR3 extends over 12 amino acids.

This clone was seen a few times. The rearrangement joins TRBV29-1 to TRBJ2-2; possibly TRBD1 or TRBD2 for D (5 bases each). Germline-derived CDR1 and CDR2 are SQVTM and ANQGSEA. The CDR3 contains 13 residues. Trimming stripped 6 bases from V and 6 bases from J, with 14 bases between. CDR3 sequence reads: CSVPGTVSGELFF. DNA of the CDR3: TGCAGCGTGCCCGGGACGGTATCCGGGGAGCTGTTTTTT.

This clone was detected only a few times. This sequence joins TRBV9 and TRBJ2-7, with 13 positions matching TRBD2. Per the germline V gene, CDR1 is SGDLS and CDR2 is YYNGEE. The CDR3 loop spans 15 amino acids. Losses at the gene ends were 0 bases for V and 7 bases for J; bases not matched to a gene: 4. DNA of the CDR3: TGTGCCAGCAGCGTAGCTGGGACTAGCGGGGAAGAGCAGTACTTC. Its translation is CASSVAGTSGEEQYF.

This clone showed up just a few times. CDR3 amino acids: CSVGDAAGVMDYEQYF. CDR3 sequence (DNA): TGCAGCGTTGGGGACGCGGCAGGGGTGATGGACTACGAGCAGTACTTC. The V call is TRBV29-1, the J call TRBJ2-7, with D maybe TRBD1 (6 bases). The V gene's germline CDR1 is SQVTM and CDR2 ANQGSEA. The V end lost 4 bases, the J end lost 3 bases, and 22 bases lay between the germline ends. This CDR3 has 16 residues.

The CDR3 loop is CAWSPLLGGREQYF. The CDR3 bases are TGTGCCTGGAGTCCCCTGTTGGGGGGAAGGGAGCAGTACTTC. The chain links TRBV30 to TRBJ2-7; perhaps TRBD2 as D (6 bases). Trimming left V 2 bases short and J 7 bases short, with 18 bases between. Germline CDR1 reads GTSNPN; CDR2 reads SVGIG (reference sequence). The CDR3 runs to 14 residues.

The CDR3 nucleotides are TGTGCCAGCAGCCAAGGACCCGGGGCCTATAATTCACCCCTCCACTTT. The encoded protein is CASSQGPGAYNSPLHF. This chain uses TRBV14 with TRBJ1-6; no definite D call. Germline assignment: CDR1 SGHDN and CDR2 FVKESK. The CDR3 totals 16 residues. V gave up 1 base and J gave up 2 bases, with 9 bases separating them.

This chain joins TRBV18 and TRBJ2-1; 10 bases line up with TRBD2. Germline CDR1 KGHSH, CDR2 LQKENI. J lost 9 bases, V lost 2 bases, and 13 bases had no gene match. The CDR3 totals 17 residues. The CDR3 loop reads CASSPSSLAGAFGEQFF. CDR3 sequence (DNA): TGTGCCAGCTCACCATCTTCCCTAGCGGGGGCCTTTGGTGAGCAGTTCTTC.

V gene TRBV2 combines with J gene TRBJ2-1, with 10 bases matching TRBD1. Trimming removed 5 bases from V and 8 bases from J; junction bases left unmatched: 3. Germline V CDR1 and CDR2: SNHLY, FYNNEI. This CDR3 has 13 residues. The CDR3 region is CASSTGTGDEQFF. In DNA, the CDR3 is TGTGCCAGCAGTACCGGGACAGGGGATGAGCAGTTCTTC.

This chain connects TRBV30 to TRBJ1-1; D remains ambiguous. The CDR3 has 13 amino acids. V lost 4 bases to trimming and J lost 4 bases, with 13 bases between them. Germline-derived CDR1 and CDR2 are GTSNPN and SVGIG (reference sequence). The CDR3 is CAWTTLWGTEAFF. CDR3 DNA: TGTGCCTGGACCACCCTGTGGGGCACTGAAGCTTTCTTT.

This sequence joins TRBV11-2 and TRBJ2-1; the D gene is possibly TRBD2 (5 bases). Germline lookup yields CDR1 SGHAT and CDR2 FQNNGV. The V end was cut by 3 bases, the J end by 12 bases, with 9 bases between. The CDR3 runs to 11 residues. Here the CDR3 DNA reads TGTGCCAGCAGCTTCGGGGAGACGCAGTTCTTC. Translated: CASSFGETQFF.

The V call is TRBV30, the J call TRBJ2-3; 10 bases fit TRBD2. CDR3 length: 18 residues. V lost 0 bases and J lost 1; bases outside the gene matches: 10. Germline V gene data show CDR1 as GTSNPN and CDR2 as SVGIG (reference sequence). For the CDR3, the DNA is TGTGCCTGGAGTGTGGTAGCGGGGGGCCCCCATGGCACAGATACGCAGTATTTT. Translation gives CAWSVVAGGPHGTDTQYF.

This clone was detected a few times. V usage is TRBV7-9 and J usage is TRBJ2-5; D perhaps matches TRBD1 (6 bases). The CDR3 covers 14 residues. V was clipped by 3 bases and J by 5 bases, with 13 bases between them. The germline gives CDR1 SEHNR, CDR2 FQNEAQ (reference sequence). CDR3 sequence: CASSFDQGSETQYF. Written as DNA, the CDR3 is TGTGCCAGCAGCTTTGACCAGGGGTCCGAGACCCAGTACTTC.

This clone was seen just once. CDR3 in DNA: TGCGCCAGCAGCGGGCAGGACTATGGCTACACCTTC. Translating gives CASSGQDYGYTF. The rearrangement uses TRBV5-1 and TRBJ1-2; no definite D call. Trimming pared 4 bases from V and 3 bases from J, leaving 7 bases between. The CDR3 covers 12 residues. Germline CDR1 SGHRS, CDR2 YFSETQ.

This clone was counted a single time. The V and J genes are TRBV5-1 and TRBJ2-5, with 15 bases aligning to TRBD2. In germline, CDR1 is SGHRS, CDR2 YFSETQ. Losses at the gene ends were 4 bases for V and 2 bases for J; bases not matched to a gene: 0. The CDR3 has 15 amino acids. CDR3 in DNA: TGCGCCAGCAGCGGGACTAGCGGGGGGCAAGAGACCCAGTACTTC. Translated: CASSGTSGGQETQYF.

J is TRBJ2-2 and V is TRBV27; D perhaps matches TRBD2 (6 bases). CDR3 length: 13 amino acids. Germline lookup yields CDR1 MNHEY and CDR2 SMNVEV (reference sequence). The V end lost 6 bases, the J end lost 7 bases, and 12 bases lay between the germline ends. This chain's CDR3 is CASREEGYGELFF. CDR3 coding DNA: TGTGCCAGCAGGGAGGAGGGTTACGGGGAGCTGTTTTTT.

This clone was found a few times. The CDR3 region has the DNA TGTGCCAGCAGCACCCGGACCGACGGCGGGGAGCTGTTTTTT. Its protein product is CASSTRTDGGELFF. This chain uses TRBV7-9 with TRBJ2-2; unclear D gene. This CDR3 is built from 14 residues. With 5 bases removed from V and 7 bases from J, the gap between germline ends came to 14 bases. Germline assignment: CDR1 SEHNR and CDR2 FQNEAQ (reference sequence).

The CDR3 protein is CASSPSMNEQFF. CDR3 coding DNA: TGTGCCAGCAGTCCCTCTATGAATGAGCAGTTCTTC. The chain has TRBV27 and TRBJ2-1; D gene uncertain. The CDR3 sequence is 12 residues long. V lost 5 bases, J lost 7 bases, and 9 bases lay in between. CDR1 is MNHEY, CDR2 SMNVEV, per germline (reference sequence).

This clone has only a few counts. Other DNA sequences in the sample encode the same CDR3. The J gene is TRBJ2-7, the V gene TRBV29-1; 7 bases align to TRBD2. Germline CDR1 and CDR2: SQVTM and ANQGSEA. With V trimmed by 1 base and J by 3 bases, 3 bases remained unmatched. The length of the CDR3 is 13 residues. CDR3 DNA: TGCAGCGTTGAAGGGGGGGGTCTCTACGAGCAGTACTTC. This encodes CSVEGGGLYEQYF.

The chain has TRBV7-3 and TRBJ2-1, with 8 bases identical to TRBD1. CDR1 SGHTA and CDR2 FQGTGA come from the germline V gene. V gave up 4 bases and J gave up 4 bases; unmatched junction bases: 6. This CDR3 has 15 amino acids. CDR3 amino acids: CASSYGTGLYNEQFF. In nucleotides, the CDR3 is TGTGCCAGCAGCTATGGGACAGGACTATACAATGAGCAGTTCTTC.

CDR3 loop: CASSSRGGSRTDTQYF. CDR3 sequence (DNA): TGTGCCAGCAGTTCAAGGGGGGGGAGCCGCACAGATACGCAGTATTTT. The chain carries TRBV27 and TRBJ2-3, with a tentative D call TRBD2 (7 bases). The CDR3 is 16 residues long. CDR1 MNHEY and CDR2 SMNVEV come from the germline V gene (reference sequence). V dropped 4 bases and J dropped 1 base, with 15 bases sitting between them.

The chain couples TRBV13 to TRBJ1-2, with D hard to call. CDR3 size: 14 residues. Trimming took 6 bases from V and 6 from J, leaving 17 bases between them. The germline gives CDR1 PRHDT, CDR2 FYEKMQ (reference sequence). The CDR3 bases are TGTGCCAGCAGGGCTGCAAGGATCGGGGATGGCTACACCTTC. Translation gives CASRAARIGDGYTF.

This chain uses TRBV27 with TRBJ2-5, with a tentative D call TRBD1 (6 bases). V lost 2 bases and J 3 bases, leaving 25 bases between the germline ends. Germline-derived CDR1 and CDR2 are MNHEY and SMNVEV (reference sequence). The CDR3 is 19 residues long. CDR3 DNA: TGTGCCAGCAGTTTAAGTGGTGGGCCAGGGGTGGTTTGGAAAGAGACCCAGTACTTC. It specifies CASSLSGGPGVVWKETQYF.

The count of this clone is one. In DNA, the CDR3 is TGTGCCAGCAGCGTAGGGGCGGGCCCTTACGAGCAGTACTTC. It encodes CASSVGAGPYEQYF. V and J are TRBV9 and TRBJ2-7; a weak D match, TRBD2 (5 bases). Per germline, CDR1 SGDLS and CDR2 YYNGEE. This CDR3 has 14 amino acids. V dropped 0 bases and J dropped 4 bases, with 11 bases sitting between them.

V usage is TRBV14 and J usage is TRBJ2-1, with 10 bases lining up with TRBD2. The CDR3 spans 14 residues. Germline CDR1 reads SGHDN; CDR2 reads FVKESK. J lost 7 bases, V lost 5 bases, and 5 bases had no gene match. CDR3 in amino acids: CASSYVSGRNEQFF. CDR3 bases: TGTGCCAGCAGCTACGTTAGCGGGAGGAATGAGCAGTTCTTC.

This clone was counted ten times or more. The chain couples TRBV23-1 to TRBJ1-2; D may be TRBD1 (5 bases). TRBV23-1 is labeled an ORF, and its function is uncertain. The CDR3 has 12 residues. Trimming took 4 bases from V and 8 from J, leaving 11 bases between them. CDR3 loop: CASSPLRGGYTF. The CDR3 nucleotides are TGCGCCAGCAGTCCGCTGAGGGGAGGCTACACCTTC.